The next 28 T cell receptor beta chains were all read from a single sample in a study of T cells in Graves' hyperthyroidism and ophthalmopathy. TCR beta CDR3 regions were amplified from RNA. TCR CDR3 regions were first amplified by RT-PCR with HTBI primers. Each CDR3 protein gets one entry after TCRdb re-called the multiplex PCR reads with MiXCR. The sample has about 420,000 distinct CDR3 sequences, 15% to 19% seen once; the top ten hold over 7.5%. The sample comprised blood. The source is a woman between 18 and 29 years old with Graves' hyperthyroidism.

This clonotype was seen many times. This chain uses TRBV5-1 with TRBJ1-5; the D is unclear. Trimming cost V 5 bases and J 7 bases, with 13 bases left between them. CDR3 length: 13 amino acids. Germline values: CDR1 SGHRS, CDR2 YFSETQ. The CDR3 DNA reads TGCGCCAGCAGTTATGGACTTTACCAGCCCCAGCATTTT. Its protein product is CASSYGLYQPQHF.

This clonotype was seen repeatedly, ten times or more. The chain is built from TRBV11-2 and TRBJ2-2; 7 bases are shared with TRBD2. V was pared by 5 bases and J by 5 bases, with 5 bases of the junction left unmatched. The CDR3 totals 14 residues. Germline CDR1 and CDR2: SGHAT and FQNNGV. CDR3 sequence reads: CASSLRRETGELFF. CDR3 bases: TGTGCCAGCAGCCTTCGGCGGGAGACCGGGGAGCTGTTTTTT.

The table lists this clonotype with many counts. The V gene is TRBV12-3 or TRBV12-4, the J gene TRBJ2-7; maybe TRBD1 (6 bases). CDR3 length equals 15 residues. Trimming left V 5 bases short and J 0 bases short, with 14 bases between. This chain's CDR3 is CASSISGVTSYEQYF. The CDR3 region has the DNA TGTGCCAGCAGTATCTCAGGGGTAACCTCCTACGAGCAGTACTTC.

This clonotype was seen at least ten times. The rearrangement uses TRBV11-2 and TRBJ1-1; the D is unclear. Germline V CDR1 and CDR2: SGHAT, FQNNGV. This CDR3 is 14 amino acids long. V lost 5 bases to trimming and J lost 4 bases, with 14 bases between them. CDR3 DNA: TGTGCCAGCAGCCTCCAATTATTAGTCACTGAAGCTTTCTTT. It translates to CASSLQLLVTEAFF.

This clonotype was picked up many times. This rearrangement joins TRBV5-6 to TRBJ2-5; 7 bases line up with TRBD1. The junction had 6 bases not matched to a gene; V was cut back by 5 bases and J by 5 bases. The CDR3 covers 13 residues. CDR1 is SGHDT and CDR2 is YYEEEE in the germline V gene. The CDR3: CASSQDRTETQYF. Here the CDR3 DNA reads TGTGCCAGCAGTCAGGACAGGACGGAGACCCAGTACTTC.

The chain uses TRBV27 and TRBJ2-2; the D is unclear. V gave up 3 bases and J gave up 8 bases, with 16 bases separating them. Germline V gene data show CDR1 as MNHEY and CDR2 as SMNVEV (reference sequence). The CDR3 runs 15 residues. CDR3 coding DNA: TGTGCCAGCAGTTTGCTCCCCCGTCTAGTAGGGGAGCTGTTTTTT. This sequence encodes CASSLLPRLVGELFF.

This clonotype has a count of ten or more. The chain carries TRBV20-1 and TRBJ2-3; D is perhaps TRBD2 (6 bases). The V gene's germline CDR1 is DFQATT and CDR2 SNEGSKA (reference sequence). The CDR3 is 14 amino acids. Between the trimmed V and J ends, which lost 4 bases and 1 base, there was a span of 12 bases. The CDR3 region has the DNA TGCAGTGCTACTTTGACGGGGGGCACAGATACGCAGTATTTT. This encodes CSATLTGGTDTQYF.

V is TRBV9 and J is TRBJ2-2; D remains ambiguous. The CDR3 runs to 15 residues. Germline V gene lookup returns CDR1 SGDLS and CDR2 YYNGEE. V was clipped by 3 bases and J by 0 bases, with 9 bases between them. The CDR3 sequence: CASSAGPANTGELFF. DNA for the CDR3: TGTGCCAGCAGCGCCGGACCCGCGAACACCGGGGAGCTGTTTTTT. Full variable domain (missing parts from reference TRBV9 and TRBJ2-2): DSGVTQTPKHLITATGQRVTLRCSPRSGDLSVYWYQQSLDQGLQFLIQYYNGEERAKGNILERFSAQQFPDLHSELNLSSLELGDSALYFCASSAGPANTGELFFGEGSRLTVL.

This clonotype occurred a few times. A read error is possible here, since a much larger clone lies one base away. V gene TRBV20-1 combines with J gene TRBJ2-3; the match to TRBD2 covers 13 bases. V gave up 1 base and J gave up 5 bases; unmatched junction bases: 3. In germline, CDR1 is DFQATT, CDR2 SNEGSKA (reference sequence). The CDR3 spans 15 residues. For the CDR3, the DNA is TGCAGTGCTAGAGGGGGACTAGCGGGATTAGATACGCAGTATTTT. It specifies CSARGGLAGLDTQYF.

This clonotype was seen at least ten times. The chain couples TRBV28 to TRBJ2-7; possibly TRBD1 or TRBD2 for D (7 bases each). The V and J ends lost 5 bases and 4 bases respectively, with 18 bases between them. CDR3 size: 15 residues. Germline CDR1 MDHEN, CDR2 SYDVKM. CDR3 protein: CASSPGDRLAYEQYF. CDR3 nucleotide sequence: TGTGCCAGCAGTCCGGGGGACAGACTAGCATACGAGCAGTACTTC.

The chain has TRBV27 and TRBJ2-7; D gene ambiguous. Germline CDR1 MNHEY, CDR2 SMNVEV (reference sequence). Trimming took 0 bases from V and 2 from J, leaving 8 bases between them. The CDR3 spans 14 residues. CDR3 nucleotide sequence: TGTGCCAGCAGTTTATCGAGGTTCCCCTACGAGCAGTACTTC. Protein: CASSLSRFPYEQYF.

This clonotype was counted ten times or more. The chain joins TRBV7-8 to TRBJ1-4, with 7 nucleotides matching TRBD1. The CDR3 contains 15 residues. Germline V gene sequence: CDR1 SGHVS, CDR2 FQNEAQ. V trimming: 5 bases; J trimming: 7 bases; junction bases outside the gene matches: 10. The CDR3 loop reads CASSPQGVFTEKLFF. CDR3 nucleotides: TGTGCCAGCAGCCCCCAGGGGGTTTTTACTGAAAAACTGTTTTTT.

This clonotype showed up just a few times. The chain combines TRBV12-3 or TRBV12-4 with TRBJ1-4; D unclear. The CDR3 is 14 amino acids. The V gene lost 7 bases and the J gene lost 7 bases, with 16 bases spanning the gap. CDR3 bases: TGTGCCAGCACCATTGGAAGGGCCGGTGAAAAACTGTTTTTT. Translation: CASTIGRAGEKLFF.

This sequence joins TRBV28 and TRBJ2-7; the D is unclear. The CDR3 extends over 16 amino acids. Germline V gene data show CDR1 as MDHEN and CDR2 as SYDVKM. V was clipped by 2 bases and J by 3 bases, with 17 bases between them. The CDR3 sequence is CASSLRPQRKSYEQYF. The CDR3, as DNA: TGTGCCAGCAGTTTACGTCCACAGAGGAAAAGCTACGAGCAGTACTTC.

The chain recombines TRBV20-1 with TRBJ2-3; 7 nucleotides line up with TRBD1. The germline CDR1 and CDR2 sequences are DFQATT and SNEGSKA (reference sequence). Trimming cost V 3 bases and J 2 bases; bases outside gene matches: 11. This CDR3 spans 16 amino acids. As DNA, the CDR3 is TGCAGTGCTAGCCAAGGGGGCGGCCGGAACACAGATACGCAGTATTTT. Protein: CSASQGGGRNTDTQYF.

The chain carries TRBV28 and TRBJ2-2; 7 bases are a match to TRBD2. The CDR3 consists of 16 residues. V was clipped by 5 bases and J by 3 bases; unmatched bases: 9. CDR1 and CDR2 from the germline V gene are MDHEN and SYDVKM. The CDR3 here is CASSAPSGGDTGELFF. CDR3 nucleotides: TGTGCCAGCAGTGCACCTAGCGGAGGGGACACCGGGGAGCTGTTTTTT.

This clonotype was recorded at least ten times. V and J are TRBV12-3 or TRBV12-4 and TRBJ2-3, with TRBD1 as a possible D gene (5 bases). The CDR3 covers 17 residues. V lost 2 bases and J 8 bases, leaving 23 bases between the germline ends. CDR3: CASSLTPPGLQKGTQYF. The CDR3, as DNA: TGTGCCAGCAGTTTAACCCCCCCAGGGCTACAGAAGGGTACGCAGTATTTT.

This clonotype turned up a few times. The V gene is TRBV7-6, the J gene TRBJ1-4; D gene uncertain. The germline V gene encodes CDR1 SGHVS and CDR2 FNYEAQ. V was pared by 5 bases and J by 8 bases, with 12 bases between. This CDR3 contains 13 residues. The CDR3 region is CASSPLSGEKLFF. In DNA form, the CDR3 reads TGTGCCAGCAGCCCCTTATCCGGGGAAAAACTGTTTTTT. Supplemented by reference TRBV7-6 and TRBJ1-4, the full variable domain reads GAGVSQSPRYKVTKRGQDVALRCDPISGHVSLYWYRQALGQGPEFLTYFNYEAQQDKSGLPNDRFSAERPEGSISTLTIQRTEQRDSAMYRCASSPLSGEKLFFGSGTQLSVL.

The table lists this clonotype with a few counts. The chain joins TRBV6-1 to TRBJ2-6; weak D call: TRBD1 (6 bases). CDR1 and CDR2 (germline): MNHNS, SASEGT. CDR3 length: 14 residues. The V and J ends lost 6 bases and 2 bases respectively, with 8 bases between them. The CDR3 region is CASRTGTGANVLTF. The CDR3 nucleotides are TGTGCCAGCAGAACAGGGACTGGGGCCAACGTCCTGACTTTC.

At least ten counts were recorded for this clonotype. V and J are TRBV5-1 and TRBJ2-1; no clear D gene. Germline CDR1 and CDR2: SGHRS and YFSETQ. Trimming cost V 2 bases and J 0 bases, with 9 bases left between them. The CDR3 extends over 15 amino acids. The CDR3: CASSFQTYSYNEQFF. The CDR3 bases are TGCGCCAGCAGCTTTCAGACTTACTCCTACAATGAGCAGTTCTTC.

This clonotype was recorded many times. The V gene is TRBV20-1, the J gene TRBJ1-5; 10 nucleotides align to TRBD1. The V gene's germline CDR1 is DFQATT and CDR2 SNEGSKA (reference sequence). The CDR3 length is 18 residues. V trimming: 0 bases; J trimming: 4 bases; junction bases outside the gene matches: 12. CDR3 region: CSARDKGQGPFRNQPQHF. The CDR3 DNA follows: TGCAGTGCTAGAGATAAGGGACAGGGGCCTTTTCGGAATCAGCCCCAGCATTTT.

In its sample, this clonotype was seen many times. The chain recombines TRBV2 with TRBJ2-2, with TRBD1 matching 9 bases. Per germline, CDR1 SNHLY and CDR2 FYNNEI. CDR3 length equals 16 residues. The V and J ends lost 6 bases and 5 bases, in that order; junction bases with no gene match: 10. The CDR3, as DNA: TGTGCCAGCAGGACGAGGGGACAGGGAGCGACCGGGGAGCTGTTTTTT. This gives the protein CASRTRGQGATGELFF. The full variable domain, its missing parts supplied by reference TRBV2 and TRBJ2-2, is EPEVTQTPSHQVTQMGQEVILRCVPISNHLYFYWYRQILGQKVEFLVSFYNNEISEKSEIFDDQFSVERPDGSNFTLKIRSTKLEDSAMYFCASRTRGQGATGELFFGEGSRLTVL.

V is TRBV10-3 and J is TRBJ2-6; 8 bases map to TRBD1. The CDR3 totals 15 residues. V lost 5 bases to trimming and J lost 4 bases; unmatched junction nucleotides: 4. Per germline, CDR1 ENHRY and CDR2 SYGVKD. CDR3 region: CAISPRGPGANVLTF. DNA for the CDR3: TGTGCCATCAGTCCCAGGGGGCCGGGGGCCAACGTCCTGACTTTC.

This clonotype was detected ten times or more. This chain links TRBV3-1 with TRBJ1-3; D might be TRBD1 (6 bases). The CDR3 has 17 residues. The germline V gene encodes CDR1 LGHDT and CDR2 YNNKEL (reference sequence). Trimming took 0 bases from V and 1 from J, leaving 13 bases between them. The CDR3 is CASSQEGGIGSGNTIYF. The DNA for the CDR3 is TGTGCCAGCAGCCAAGAAGGGGGGATAGGGTCTGGAAACACCATATATTTT. The whole variable domain, filled in from reference TRBV3-1 and TRBJ1-3, reads DTAVSQTPKYLVTQMGNDKSIKCEQNLGHDTMYWYKQDSKKFLKIMFSYNNKELIINETVPNRFSPKSPDKAHLNLHINSLELGDSAVYFCASSQEGGIGSGNTIYFGEGSWLTVV.

This clonotype appeared a few times. The chain has TRBV5-6 and TRBJ2-1; the D gene is possibly TRBD2 (5 bases). Germline V gives CDR1 SGHDT, CDR2 YYEEEE. The CDR3 is 13 amino acids. The V and J ends lost 4 bases and 9 bases respectively, with 14 bases between them. The CDR3 DNA sequence: TGTGCCAGCAGCCCTCCGGGATGGAGTGAGCAGTTCTTC. It yields the protein CASSPPGWSEQFF. The full variable domain, rest sourced from reference TRBV5-6 and TRBJ2-1, is DAGVTQSPTHLIKTRGQQVTLRCSPKSGHDTVSWYQQALGQGPQFIFQYYEEEERQRGNFPDRFSGHQFPNYSSELNVNALLLGDSALYLCASSPPGWSEQFFGPGTRLTVL.

This clonotype was seen ten or more times. J is TRBJ2-5 and V is TRBV5-1; D unresolved. Trimming took off 5 bases at V and 2 bases at J, with 16 bases between the two ends. Germline CDR1 SGHRS, CDR2 YFSETQ. The CDR3 is 15 residues long. The CDR3 DNA reads TGCGCCAGCAGATTGCTCGCCGCCAATCAAGAGACCCAGTACTTC. Its protein product is CASRLLAANQETQYF.

This clonotype was observed a few times. This chain uses TRBV28 with TRBJ2-3; 7 bases agree with TRBD1. The CDR3 covers 13 residues. With V trimmed by 5 bases and J by 11 bases, 10 bases remained unmatched. Looked up from germline, CDR1 is MDHEN and CDR2 is SYDVKM. The CDR3 bases are TGTGCCAGCAGTAAAACGACAGGGTCAAGGCAGTATTTT. Encoded protein: CASSKTTGSRQYF.

This clonotype occurred many times. DNA of the CDR3: TGTGCCAGCAGTTCGACCGGGACCCCCTACGAGCAGTACTTC. This sequence encodes CASSSTGTPYEQYF. V and J are TRBV6-1 and TRBJ2-7; D may match TRBD1 or TRBD2 (5 bases each). CDR1 is MNHNS, CDR2 SASEGT, per germline. The CDR3 totals 14 residues. Trimming removed 5 bases from V and 2 bases from J, with 13 bases in between.